At least ten counts were recorded for the clone carrying this TCR beta chain. Its antigen is currently unknown. This sample is part of a study of T-cell reconstitution after alpha-beta-depleted transplantation in children. Unique molecular identifiers featured in how the TCRbeta library was prepared. From the PCR reads, TCRdb called clonotypes with MiXCR, one entry per CDR3 protein. The sample yields some 550,000 distinct CDR3 sequences, more than 20% seen once. Study-level points and caveats: Counts and diversity of T cells one year after transplant came mostly from newly produced T cells.

The germline CDR1 and CDR2 sequences are SEHNR and FQNEAQ (reference sequence). V lost 5 bases to trimming and J lost 7 bases, with 14 bases between them. The CDR3 totals 13 residues. This specimen consisted of PBMCs, mostly from graft donor cells, obtained 360 days after TCRalphabeta/CD19-depleted stem cell transplant. The rearrangement uses TRBV7-9 and TRBJ1-1, with a possible D match to TRBD1 (5 bases). The sequence came from a boy under two years old who had a stem cell transplant for acute myeloid leukemia, so the T cells may come from the graft donor. Here the CDR3 reads CASSEGATGEAFF. The DNA of the CDR3 is TGTGCCAGCAGCGAAGGAGCTACAGGTGAAGCTTTCTTT.